The 22 T cell receptor beta chains presented below share a single source sample, sequenced in a study. One entry per CDR3 protein results from TCRdb running MiXCR on the RT-PCR reads. In the table there are 650,000 to 800,000 distinct CDR3 sequences, 14% of which are singletons. Specimen: memory CD4+ T cells from blood. The receptors were sampled from a female donor in good health, serving as a healthy control.

This clonotype was seen a few times. V usage is TRBV20-1 and J usage is TRBJ1-6; D remains ambiguous. The V gene's germline CDR1 is DFQATT and CDR2 SNEGSKA (reference sequence). V lost 6 bases, J lost 0 bases, and 6 bases lay in between. The CDR3 extends over 13 amino acids. CDR3 amino acids: CSAMSSYNSPLHF. The CDR3 DNA reads as TGCAGTGCAATGAGCTCCTATAATTCACCCCTCCACTTT.

This chain's CDR3 is CASRETSGGTVDTQYF. CDR3 DNA sequence: TGTGCCAGCAGGGAGACTAGCGGGGGGACGGTAGATACGCAGTATTTT. The chain links TRBV7-9 to TRBJ2-3; 13 bases line up with TRBD2. CDR1 and CDR2 from the germline V gene are SEHNR and FQNEAQ (reference sequence). V gave up 6 bases and J gave up 5 bases; unmatched junction bases: 8. This CDR3 is built from 16 residues.

In its sample, this clonotype was seen many times. This chain connects TRBV20-1 to TRBJ2-3; 10 nucleotides match TRBD2. The CDR3 is 14 residues long. Trimming took 5 bases from V and 1 from J; bases not matched to a gene: 3. CDR1 is DFQATT and CDR2 is SNEGSKA in the germline V gene (reference sequence). As DNA, the CDR3 is TGCAGTGCTGCACTAGCGGGGCGCACAGATACGCAGTATTTT. It encodes CSAALAGRTDTQYF.

Points on this clonotype: A read error may explain this, as a much larger clone is one base away. V gene TRBV24-1 combines with J gene TRBJ2-3; the D is unclear. The V and J ends lost 4 bases and 3 bases respectively, with 1 base between them. This CDR3 spans 11 amino acids. Germline loops: CDR1 KGHDR, CDR2 SFDVKD. The CDR3 reads CATSETDTQYF. For the CDR3, the DNA is TGTGCCACCAGTGAGACAGATACGCAGTATTTT.

The chain recombines TRBV20-1 with TRBJ1-1; tentative D call: TRBD1 (5 bases). The V end lost 7 bases, the J end lost 1 base, and 16 bases lay between the germline ends. The CDR3 consists of 14 residues. From germline, CDR1 is DFQATT and CDR2 SNEGSKA (reference sequence). CDR3 loop: CSVPGQTPNTEAFF. For the CDR3, the DNA is TGCAGTGTCCCGGGGCAGACCCCGAACACTGAAGCTTTCTTT.

This clonotype was observed a handful of times. The V gene is TRBV10-3, the J gene TRBJ2-7; TRBD2 matches 13 bases. Per germline, CDR1 ENHRY and CDR2 SYGVKD. Trimming removed 3 bases from V and 0 bases from J; junction bases left unmatched: 8. The length of the CDR3 is 18 residues. The CDR3 is CAISDRGLAGTSSYEQYF. The CDR3 DNA reads TGTGCCATCAGTGATCGGGGACTAGCGGGGACTAGCTCCTACGAGCAGTACTTC.

This clonotype has ten or more counts. The chain joins TRBV18 to TRBJ2-1, with TRBD2 identical over 13 bases. The V gene's germline CDR1 is KGHSH and CDR2 LQKENI. This CDR3 is 15 amino acids long. J gave up 6 bases and V 5 bases, and 4 bases lay outside the gene matches. The CDR3 DNA is TGTGCCAGCTCAGAAGGACTAGCGGGAGTCAATGAGCAGTTCTTC. This sequence encodes CASSEGLAGVNEQFF.

The J gene is TRBJ1-2, the V gene TRBV7-9; 12 nucleotides match TRBD1. The CDR3 runs to 14 residues. V dropped 1 base and J dropped 9; count of bases not matched to a gene: 3. Germline V gene sequence: CDR1 SEHNR, CDR2 FQNEAQ (reference sequence). CDR3 bases: TGTGCCAGCAGCTTAGGGGACAGGGGGCATCGCTACACCTTC. This codes for CASSLGDRGHRYTF.

This clonotype occurred a few times. The chain is built from TRBV18 and TRBJ2-1, with TRBD1 matching over 9 bases. Germline V gene lookup returns CDR1 KGHSH and CDR2 LQKENI. Trimming removed 5 bases from V and 10 bases from J; junction bases left unmatched: 6. This CDR3 region has 13 residues. The CDR3 DNA sequence: TGTGCCAGCTCATCCTTAACAGGGGGCGAGCAGTTCTTC. Protein product: CASSSLTGGEQFF.

This clonotype was found once. One end of the junction does not line up with germline, which may come from a read error. The rearrangement uses TRBV12-3 or TRBV12-4 and TRBJ2-2, with a possible D match to TRBD2 (5 bases). This CDR3 region has 16 residues. Written as DNA, the CDR3 is TGTGCCAGCAGTTTCTATCTGGGGATGATGGCCGGGGAGCGGTTTTTT. This encodes CASSFYLGMMAGERFF.

This clonotype appeared a few times. Here the CDR3 reads CASVRDSYEQYF. The CDR3 DNA reads TGTGCCAGCGTACGGGATTCATACGAGCAGTACTTC. This chain links TRBV6-1 with TRBJ2-7; a weak D match, TRBD2 (5 bases). The CDR3 sequence is 12 residues long. Germline CDR1 MNHNS, CDR2 SASEGT. V gave up 8 bases and J gave up 4 bases, with 12 bases separating them.

The chain recombines TRBV5-8 with TRBJ2-1; 13 bases line up with TRBD2. Germline V CDR1 and CDR2: SGHTS, YDEGEE. The CDR3 runs to 17 residues. The trim removed 1 base at V and 3 bases at J, leaving 4 bases unmatched. The CDR3 reads CASSLWTSGGDYNEQFF. The DNA of the CDR3 is TGTGCCAGCAGCTTGTGGACTAGCGGGGGAGACTACAATGAGCAGTTCTTC.

This chain links TRBV20-1 with TRBJ2-2, with D unresolved. V gave up 1 base and J gave up 0 bases, with 15 bases separating them. Germline lookup yields CDR1 DFQATT and CDR2 SNEGSKA (reference sequence). The CDR3 has 17 residues. The CDR3 bases are TGCAGTGCTAGAGGATTGAGTAGTCAGACGAACACCGGGGAGCTGTTTTTT. It specifies CSARGLSSQTNTGELFF.

This clonotype occurred many times. The junction departs from germline at one end; a sequencing error may be responsible. The chain recombines TRBV7-7 with TRBJ2-3, with D possibly being TRBD2 (5 bases). Germline CDR1 is SSHAT and CDR2 is FNYEAQ (reference sequence). CDR3 size: 13 residues. The CDR3 DNA follows: TGTGCTAGCAGCTTATTGGGAGCAGATACGCAGTATTTT. Encoded protein: CASSLLGADTQYF.

With regard to this clonotype: A much more abundant neighbour one base away suggests this may be a read error. The chain is built from TRBV29-1 and TRBJ2-1; D uncertain. The ends were cut back, 3 bases at V and 2 bases at J, with 11 bases in the middle. Germline CDR1 and CDR2: SQVTM and ANQGSEA. This CDR3 spans 14 amino acids. The CDR3 region has the DNA TGCAGCGTTGAGGCGGATCAACCCTACAATGAGCAGTTCTTC. Amino acid sequence: CSVEADQPYNEQFF.

The V call is TRBV5-1, the J call TRBJ1-3; D is perhaps TRBD1 (6 bases). The CDR3 covers 15 residues. Trimming took off 4 bases at V and 8 bases at J, with 19 bases between the two ends. The V gene's germline CDR1 is SGHRS and CDR2 YFSETQ. The CDR3 DNA sequence: TGCGCCAGCAGCAATGACAGGAGTGCGTCTGACACCATATATTTT. Amino acid sequence: CASSNDRSASDTIYF. The entire variable domain, with the rest obtained from reference TRBV5-1 and TRBJ1-3, is as follows: KAGVTQTPRYLIKTRGQQVTLSCSPISGHRSVSWYQQTPGQGLQFLFEYFSETQRNKGNFPGRFSGRQFSNSRSEMNVSTLELGDSALYLCASSNDRSASDTIYFGEGSWLTVV.

This chain links TRBV11-1 with TRBJ2-7; tentatively, D is TRBD2 (5 bases). Trimming took off 5 bases at V and 7 bases at J, with 15 bases between the two ends. Germline V CDR1 and CDR2: SGHAT, FQDESV (reference sequence). This CDR3 contains 13 residues. For the CDR3, the DNA is TGTGCCAGCAGCACTGGACTGGCTAGGGAGCAGTACTTC. Amino acids: CASSTGLAREQYF.

The chain recombines TRBV6-1 with TRBJ1-5, with D possibly being TRBD1 (5 bases). The V gene lost 3 bases and the J gene lost 3 bases, with 9 bases spanning the gap. The CDR3 extends over 14 amino acids. Germline CDR1 and CDR2: MNHNS and SASEGT. CDR3 loop: CASSEGLTNQPQHF. The CDR3, as DNA: TGTGCCAGCAGTGAGGGACTCACCAATCAGCCCCAGCATTTT.

The table lists this clonotype with a few counts. This rearrangement joins TRBV6-1 to TRBJ2-1; D is undetermined. The germline V gene has CDR1 MNHNS and CDR2 SASEGT. The CDR3 extends over 13 amino acids. Trimming took 3 bases from V and 9 from J, leaving 12 bases between them. DNA for the CDR3: TGTGCCAGCAGTGATTGGCGGAGAGCTGAGCAGTTCTTC. Protein product: CASSDWRRAEQFF.

At least ten counts were recorded for this clonotype. The chain carries TRBV7-2 and TRBJ2-7; D is perhaps TRBD1 (7 bases). The CDR3 length is 17 residues. Germline V gene data show CDR1 as SGHTA and CDR2 as FQGNSA. Trimming took 5 bases from V and 2 from J, leaving 22 bases between them. CDR3 in amino acids: CASSRDGGGGPPYEQYF. The DNA of the CDR3 is TGTGCCAGCAGCCGGGACGGCGGAGGGGGCCCTCCCTACGAGCAGTACTTC. Supplemented by reference TRBV7-2 and TRBJ2-7, the full variable domain reads GAGVSQSPSNKVTEKGKDVELRCDPISGHTALYWYRQSLGQGLEFLIYFQGNSAPDKSGLPSDRFSAERTGGSVSTLTIQRTQQEDSAVYLCASSRDGGGGPPYEQYFGPGTRLTVT.

The V gene is TRBV15, the J gene TRBJ1-1; the D gene is possibly TRBD1 (5 bases). Trimming took 1 base from V and 0 from J, leaving 15 bases between them. This CDR3 has 17 amino acids. Per germline, CDR1 LNHNV and CDR2 YYDKDF (reference sequence). This CDR3 reads CATSRGMMTDMNTEAFF. The CDR3, as DNA: TGTGCCACCAGCAGAGGGATGATGACGGACATGAACACTGAAGCTTTCTTT.

The chain couples TRBV6-1 to TRBJ2-1; D call uncertain. V lost 2 bases, J lost 5 bases, and 13 bases lay in between. CDR3 size: 15 residues. Germline CDR1 MNHNS, CDR2 SASEGT. CDR3 DNA: TGTGCCAGCAGTGAACGGGCGTCCCAGGACAATGAGCAGTTCTTC. Translation gives CASSERASQDNEQFF.